This T cell receptor beta chain was recorded in a study of radiation and T cells in renal cell carcinoma. The V gene lost 4 bases and the J gene lost 2 bases, with 9 bases spanning the gap. This CDR3 has 14 amino acids. Germline CDR1 reads SGHNT; CDR2 reads YYREEE (reference sequence). The data were produced by immunoSEQ multiplex PCR, yet TCRdb's version contains in-frame clones alone and is incomplete. The sample lists around 75,000 clones; roughly 82% were seen once. Time point indicated: blood 2 weeks post-SBRT. Treatment given: 15 Gy SBRT to primary tumor, nephrectomy 4 weeks later. Study-level points and caveats: Pretreatment tumor biopsies were lacking, so baseline clonotypes are unknown.

Note on this clone: Its antigen is as yet unknown.

V and J are TRBV5-4 and TRBJ2-2, with D maybe TRBD2 (6 bases). The sample here was blood, taken from a patient whose treatment included radiotherapy and nephrectomy. This TCR was recovered from a man in his fifties or sixties with renal cell carcinoma. Written as DNA, the CDR3 is TGTGCCAGCAGCGTAGGGACTAACACCGGGGAGCTGTTTTTT. Protein: CASSVGTNTGELFF.